A single sample is the source of the 32 T cell receptor beta chains below, sequenced in a study of T-cell memory formation after mild COVID-19. MiXCR was run by TCRdb on the 5' RACE reads, yielding one entry per CDR3 protein. Of 550,000 to 700,000 distinct CDR3 sequences listed, about a sixth are singletons. Sequencing was performed on PBMCs or a T cell subset sorted from them (not recorded which). Every receptor here comes from an adult woman who had mild COVID-19 (a few samples of this study predate the infection). Cell type and time point are not known.

In its sample, this clonotype was seen a few times. The gene calls are TRBV5-1 and TRBJ2-2; D unclear. CDR3 length: 15 amino acids. Germline V lookup: CDR1 SGHRS, CDR2 YFSETQ. The germline V and J ends were trimmed by 1 base and 0 bases, with 7 bases remaining between them. In nucleotides, the CDR3 is TGCGCCAGCAGCTTGTTGGCCTCGAACACCGGGGAGCTGTTTTTT. Its translation: CASSLLASNTGELFF.

This clonotype turned up a few times. The rearrangement links TRBV21-1 to TRBJ2-7. TRBV21-1 is shown as a pseudogene. This CDR3 has 14 amino acids. This CDR3 reads CASRPKAESYEQYF. The DNA for the CDR3 is TGTGCCAGCAGGCCTAAGGCGGAATCCTACGAGCAGTACTTC.

The chain links TRBV18 to TRBJ2-1; D might be TRBD2 (6 bases). Germline CDR1 is KGHSH and CDR2 is LQKENI. V was trimmed by 5 bases and J by 15 bases, leaving 20 bases between them. The CDR3 length is 13 residues. DNA for the CDR3: TGTGCCAGCTCAGTGCGGGCCCGGGAGTCGGGGTTCTTC. Protein sequence: CASSVRARESGFF.

This clonotype was observed a handful of times. The chain uses TRBV7-9 and TRBJ2-5; 10 positions match TRBD1. With V trimmed by 0 bases and J by 3 bases, 1 base remained unmatched. Germline CDR1 reads SEHNR; CDR2 reads FQNEAQ (reference sequence). The CDR3 length is 15 residues. The CDR3 sequence is CASSLAGTGEETQYF. The CDR3, as DNA: TGTGCCAGCAGCTTAGCGGGGACAGGGGAAGAGACCCAGTACTTC.

The J gene is TRBJ2-1, the V gene TRBV7-9, with a tentative D call TRBD1 (5 bases). Germline V gives CDR1 SEHNR, CDR2 FQNEAQ (reference sequence). The V end was cut by 2 bases, the J end by 5 bases, with 10 bases between. The CDR3 totals 14 residues. CDR3 nucleotides: TGTGCCAGCAGCTTACAGACAGCGAACAATGAGCAGTTCTTC. It is translated as CASSLQTANNEQFF.

This clonotype was detected a few times. The chain joins TRBV18 to TRBJ1-1, with D possibly matching TRBD1 (5 bases). From germline, CDR1 is KGHSH and CDR2 LQKENI. CDR3 size: 15 residues. The V end lost 2 bases, the J end lost 1 base, and 11 bases lay between the germline ends. The CDR3 DNA reads as TGTGCCAGCTCACCAGCCGGGGGGGAGAACACTGAAGCTTTCTTT. Translation gives CASSPAGGENTEAFF.

The table lists this clonotype with a few counts. This chain uses TRBV7-6 with TRBJ2-2; maybe TRBD2 (6 bases). The germline V gene has CDR1 SGHVS and CDR2 FNYEAQ. The CDR3 consists of 17 residues. V was cut by 5 bases and J by 3 bases, with 19 bases left in between. The CDR3 here is CASSPLSEGSDTGELFF. In DNA form, the CDR3 reads TGTGCCAGCAGCCCCCTTTCGGAGGGAAGTGACACCGGGGAGCTGTTTTTT.

V and J are TRBV12-3 or TRBV12-4 and TRBJ2-7; 8 bases agree with TRBD2. After removal of 5 bases from V and 2 bases from J, the junction contained 11 bases not matched to a gene. CDR3 length: 16 amino acids. The CDR3 loop is CASSQTSSGRTYEQYF. Written as DNA, the CDR3 is TGTGCCAGCAGTCAAACCTCTAGCGGGCGGACCTACGAGCAGTACTTC.

This clonotype appeared a few times. The chain employs TRBV7-2 and TRBJ2-1; no clear D gene. CDR1 is SGHTA and CDR2 is FQGNSA in the germline V gene. The CDR3 length is 11 residues. The V and J ends lost 6 bases and 10 bases respectively, with 10 bases between them. CDR3 loop: CASSNPTEQFF. In DNA, the CDR3 is TGTGCCAGCAGTAACCCCACGGAGCAGTTCTTC.

The rearrangement joins TRBV21-1 to TRBJ2-5; the table's D call TRBD1 went unverified against the DNA. TRBV21-1 is flagged as a pseudogene. This CDR3 contains 16 residues. For the CDR3, the DNA is TGTGCCAGCAGCAAAGGGCGGACAGGGACACAAGAGACCCAGTACTTC. It is translated as CASSKGRTGTQETQYF.

The chain links TRBV6-6 to TRBJ2-3, with a weak D call TRBD2 (5 bases). Germline CDR1 reads MNHNY; CDR2 reads SVGAGI (reference sequence). Trimming removed 6 bases from V and 1 base from J, with 5 bases in between. This CDR3 spans 12 amino acids. The CDR3 sequence: CASRAGTDTQYF. The CDR3, as DNA: TGTGCCAGCAGAGCGGGCACAGATACGCAGTATTTT.

This sequence joins TRBV9 and TRBJ2-7; 7 bases fit TRBD2. The V and J ends lost 3 bases and 0 bases, in that order; junction bases with no gene match: 6. CDR3 length: 15 amino acids. Per germline, CDR1 SGDLS and CDR2 YYNGEE. CDR3 in amino acids: CASSGQREVSYEQYF. As DNA, the CDR3 is TGTGCCAGCAGCGGCCAGCGGGAAGTCTCCTACGAGCAGTACTTC.

The genes are TRBV28 and TRBJ1-5, with 8 bases fitting TRBD1. This CDR3 contains 16 residues. After removal of 2 bases from V and 7 bases from J, the junction contained 10 bases not matched to a gene. The germline CDR1 and CDR2 sequences are MDHEN and SYDVKM. DNA for the CDR3: TGTGCCAGCAGTTTAATCTTCAGGGGGCGCGGACAGCCCCAGCATTTT. Translated, it gives CASSLIFRGRGQPQHF.

At least ten counts were recorded for this clonotype. The chain uses TRBV14 and TRBJ2-3; D may be TRBD1 (5 bases). This CDR3 contains 16 residues. In germline, CDR1 is SGHDN, CDR2 FVKESK. Trimming shortened V by 4 bases and J by 2 bases, and 16 bases separated the two germline ends. CDR3 region: CASSPPWGEITDTQYF. CDR3 sequence (DNA): TGTGCCAGCAGCCCCCCCTGGGGCGAAATCACAGATACGCAGTATTTT. The full variable domain, completed using reference TRBV14 and TRBJ2-3, is EAGVTQFPSHSVIEKGQTVTLRCDPISGHDNLYWYRRVMGKEIKFLLHFVKESKQDESGMPNNRFLAERTGGTYSTLKVQPAELEDSGVYFCASSPPWGEITDTQYFGPGTRLTVL.

This chain joins TRBV5-1 and TRBJ1-1; a possible D gene is TRBD1 (5 bases). The V end lost 6 bases, the J end lost 3 bases, and 21 bases lay between the germline ends. The germline V gene has CDR1 SGHRS and CDR2 YFSETQ. The CDR3 is made up of 16 amino acids. CDR3 in amino acids: CASILGRGSRDTEAFF. For the CDR3, the DNA is TGCGCCAGCATCCTTGGGAGGGGCAGTCGGGACACTGAAGCTTTCTTT.

The chain links TRBV29-1 to TRBJ1-1, with 8 nucleotides matching TRBD1. The germline V gene has CDR1 SQVTM and CDR2 ANQGSEA. There are 14 residues in the CDR3. V shed 4 bases, J shed 0 bases, and the junction held 4 bases outside the gene matches. CDR3 residues: CSVVAGGMNTEAFF. CDR3 DNA: TGCAGCGTTGTGGCAGGGGGCATGAACACTGAAGCTTTCTTT.

V gene TRBV29-1 combines with J gene TRBJ1-3, with TRBD1 matching over 8 bases. The CDR3 spans 15 residues. Germline V gene data show CDR1 as SQVTM and CDR2 as ANQGSEA. The J segment lost 3 bases and the V segment lost 6 bases, leaving 10 bases of the junction unmatched. CDR3 residues: CSVGSGGLNGNTIYF. The CDR3 nucleotides read TGCAGCGTCGGATCAGGGGGCCTGAATGGAAACACCATATATTTT.

This clonotype was seen more than once but under ten times. This chain connects TRBV11-3 to TRBJ2-5; a possible D gene is TRBD1 (6 bases). There are 15 residues in the CDR3. Germline loops: CDR1 SGHNT, CDR2 YENEEA. The ends were cut back, 2 bases at V and 4 bases at J, with 14 bases in the middle. The CDR3 protein is CASSLTQGKRETQYF. The CDR3 DNA follows: TGTGCCAGCAGCTTAACGCAGGGGAAGAGAGAGACCCAGTACTTC.

The CDR3: CASSYLGGQMNTEAFF. The CDR3 nucleotides are TGCGCCAGCAGCTACTTGGGGGGACAGATGAACACTGAAGCTTTCTTT. This sequence joins TRBV5-1 and TRBJ1-1; 7 positions agree with TRBD1. Germline V lookup: CDR1 SGHRS, CDR2 YFSETQ. With V trimmed by 3 bases and J by 0 bases, 8 bases remained unmatched. This CDR3 comprises 16 residues. Complete variable domain (other parts from reference TRBV5-1 and TRBJ1-1): KAGVTQTPRYLIKTRGQQVTLSCSPISGHRSVSWYQQTPGQGLQFLFEYFSETQRNKGNFPGRFSGRQFSNSRSEMNVSTLELGDSALYLCASSYLGGQMNTEAFFGQGTRLTVV.

The chain couples TRBV19 to TRBJ1-2, with no clear D. CDR1 and CDR2 from the germline V gene are LNHDA and SQIVND (reference sequence). The CDR3 covers 13 residues. The germline V and J ends were trimmed by 6 bases and 5 bases, with 13 bases remaining between them. The CDR3 bases are TGTGCCAGTAGCCTGACAACGGAATATGGCTACACCTTC. It yields the protein CASSLTTEYGYTF.

The chain has TRBV18 and TRBJ2-7; D unclear. The CDR3 consists of 13 residues. Germline assignment: CDR1 KGHSH and CDR2 LQKENI. V lost 1 base and J lost 6, with 10 bases in between. Here the CDR3 reads CASSPREVGEQYF. CDR3 bases: TGTGCCAGCTCACCACGTGAGGTCGGCGAGCAGTACTTC.

This sequence joins TRBV7-9 and TRBJ2-1; D remains ambiguous. The V gene lost 4 bases and the J gene lost 8 bases, with 15 bases spanning the gap. This CDR3 has 14 residues. The germline gives CDR1 SEHNR, CDR2 FQNEAQ (reference sequence). The DNA for the CDR3 is TGTGCCAGCAGCTCCCTAGATAACCCTTATGAGCAGTTCTTC. Translation: CASSSLDNPYEQFF.

The chain joins TRBV2 to TRBJ2-5; D is tentatively TRBD1 or TRBD2 (5 bases each). Germline lookup yields CDR1 SNHLY and CDR2 FYNNEI. V was pared by 4 bases and J by 1 base, with 13 bases between. The CDR3 covers 15 residues. CDR3 residues: CASSGGRGAQETQYF. The CDR3 coding sequence is TGTGCCAGCAGTGGGGGACGAGGGGCCCAAGAGACCCAGTACTTC.

The chain is built from TRBV9 and TRBJ2-5; D tentatively fits TRBD1 or TRBD2 (6 bases each). With 2 bases removed from V and 1 base from J, the gap between germline ends came to 18 bases. This CDR3 is built from 17 residues. Germline V CDR1 and CDR2: SGDLS, YYNGEE. The CDR3 spells CASSVLGTGAPQETQYF. As DNA, the CDR3 is TGTGCCAGCAGCGTGTTAGGTACGGGGGCGCCCCAAGAGACCCAGTACTTC.

This clonotype was counted only a few times. The chain carries TRBV18 and TRBJ2-7, with 12 bases fitting TRBD2. V gave up 4 bases and J gave up 0 bases; unmatched junction bases: 10. From germline, CDR1 is KGHSH and CDR2 LQKENI. This CDR3 region has 18 residues. The CDR3 loop reads CASSLQTSGGSFSYEQYF. The DNA for the CDR3 is TGTGCCAGCTCACTACAGACTAGCGGGGGCTCCTTCTCCTACGAGCAGTACTTC.

This clonotype was counted a few times. The chain links TRBV7-9 to TRBJ1-2; no definite D call. CDR3 size: 13 residues. Trimming took 5 bases from V and 5 from J, leaving 12 bases between them. CDR1 and CDR2 (germline): SEHNR, FQNEAQ (reference sequence). The chain's CDR3 is CASSGTERYGYTF. CDR3 DNA: TGTGCCAGCAGCGGCACAGAGAGGTATGGCTACACCTTC.

In its sample, this clonotype was seen a few times. The V gene is TRBV7-2, the J gene TRBJ2-1; D gene uncertain. Trimming stripped 1 base from V and 10 bases from J, with 11 bases between. Germline V gene lookup returns CDR1 SGHTA and CDR2 FQGNSA. The length of the CDR3 is 13 residues. The CDR3 region has the DNA TGTGCCAGCAGCTTAGGGACCCTTGAAGAGCAGTTCTTC. This translates into CASSLGTLEEQFF.

In its sample, this clonotype was seen a few times. The rearrangement links TRBV4-1 to TRBJ1-1; 11 bases align to TRBD1. J was trimmed by 6 bases and V by 1 base; bases with no gene match: 4. Germline V gives CDR1 MGHRA, CDR2 YSYEKL. This CDR3 contains 15 residues. The chain's CDR3 is CASSQGGQGVAEAFF. In DNA form, the CDR3 reads TGCGCCAGCAGCCAAGGGGGACAGGGGGTGGCTGAAGCTTTCTTT.

This clonotype was observed at least ten times. The chain employs TRBV5-4 and TRBJ2-6, with D perhaps TRBD1 or TRBD2 (5 bases each). V lost 4 bases, J lost 0 bases, and 17 bases lay in between. Germline assignment: CDR1 SGHNT and CDR2 YYREEE (reference sequence). The CDR3 totals 18 residues. CDR3 sequence reads: CASSRRGVPGSGANVLTF. The CDR3, as DNA: TGTGCCAGCAGCCGCAGAGGGGTGCCGGGCTCTGGGGCCAACGTCCTGACTTTC.

The V and J genes are TRBV5-1 and TRBJ1-1; D uncertain. The CDR3 consists of 13 residues. Trimming left V 0 bases short and J 6 bases short, with 9 bases between. Germline CDR1 and CDR2: SGHRS and YFSETQ. CDR3 amino acids: CASSLEIRAEAFF. CDR3 nucleotide sequence: TGCGCCAGCAGCTTGGAGATCAGAGCTGAAGCTTTCTTT.

This rearrangement joins TRBV7-7 to TRBJ2-1; D might be TRBD1 or TRBD2, each matching 5 bases. Trimming pared 0 bases from V and 10 bases from J, leaving 13 bases between. Germline lookup yields CDR1 SSHAT and CDR2 FNYEAQ (reference sequence). The CDR3 runs to 14 residues. The CDR3 sequence is CASSLAPSGQEQFF. The CDR3 nucleotides are TGTGCCAGCAGCTTAGCCCCTTCGGGGCAGGAGCAGTTCTTC. The entire variable domain, with the rest obtained from reference TRBV7-7 and TRBJ2-1, is as follows: GAGVSQSPRYKVTKRGQDVTLRCDPISSHATLYWYQQALGQGPEFLTYFNYEAQPDKSGLPSDRFSAERPEGSISTLTIQRTEQRDSAMYRCASSLAPSGQEQFFGPGTRLTVL.

This clonotype was seen only a few times. DNA for the CDR3: TGTGCCAGCAGCCACGTGGGTTATAGCAATCAGCCCCAGCATTTT. It yields the protein CASSHVGYSNQPQHF. V gene TRBV12-3 or TRBV12-4 combines with J gene TRBJ1-5; no definite D call. V was cut by 6 bases and J by 0 bases, with 12 bases left in between. The CDR3 sequence is 15 residues long.